This T cell receptor (beta chain) appears in the sequencing data of a study of early T cells in non-severe SARS-CoV-2 infection. Study details: Sequencing was performed on bulk RNA from unsorted whole blood, leaving chains unpaired. The study's findings and limits: Anti-spike CD8 responses were favored in VDJdb matching, and private and CD4 specificities were missed.

The CDR3 extends over 16 amino acids. Germline CDR1 reads ENHRY; CDR2 reads SYGVKD. Trimming removed 2 bases from V and 0 bases from J; junction bases left unmatched: 3. Individually, cDNA molecules had unique molecular identifiers attached to them. TCRdb independently ran MiXCR on the 5' RACE reads; one entry per CDR3 protein. Of under 55,000 distinct CDR3 sequences in the sample, about 9.9% were seen once. This clonotype was counted at least ten times. Its antigen is as yet unknown. The J gene is TRBJ2-1, the V gene TRBV10-3; 8 nucleotides align to TRBD2. The TCR sequence derives from an adult who was a healthcare worker with PCR-confirmed SARS-CoV-2 infection or an uninfected control (not recorded which). Sequences were obtained from whole blood. DNA for the CDR3: TGTGCCATCAGTGAGAGCCTAGCGGGCTCCTACAATGAGCAGTTCTTC. Translated, it gives CAISESLAGSYNEQFF.